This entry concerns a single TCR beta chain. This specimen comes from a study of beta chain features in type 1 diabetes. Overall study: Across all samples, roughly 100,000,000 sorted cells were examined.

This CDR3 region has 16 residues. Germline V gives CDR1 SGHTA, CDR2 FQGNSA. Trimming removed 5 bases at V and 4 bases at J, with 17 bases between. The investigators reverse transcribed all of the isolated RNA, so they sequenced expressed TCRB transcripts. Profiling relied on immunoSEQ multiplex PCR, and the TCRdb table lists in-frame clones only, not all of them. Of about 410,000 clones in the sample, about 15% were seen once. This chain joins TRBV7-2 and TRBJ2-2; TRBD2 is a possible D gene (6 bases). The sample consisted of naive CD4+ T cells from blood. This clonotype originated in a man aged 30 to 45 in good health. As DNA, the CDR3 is TGTGCCAGCAGCACCTACCCCGCGGGACTCACCGGGGAGCTGTTTTTT. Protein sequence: CASSTYPAGLTGELFF. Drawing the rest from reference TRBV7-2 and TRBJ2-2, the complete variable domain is GAGVSQSPSNKVTEKGKDVELRCDPISGHTALYWYRQSLGQGLEFLIYFQGNSAPDKSGLPSDRFSAERTGGSVSTLTIQRTQQEDSAVYLCASSTYPAGLTGELFFGEGSRLTVL.